Listed below are T cell receptor beta chains from one sample, sequenced in a study of post-analysis software for immune sequencing data. MiXCR was run by TCRdb on the PCR reads, yielding one entry per CDR3 protein. The data show around 440,000 distinct CDR3 sequences, approximately 46% seen once. Sequenced input: blood. All receptors derive from a girl aged 5 to 17 with multiple sclerosis. Both conserved end residues are part of each CDR3. The D gene is left open where the match is weak. Expanded clones are given a class, and other clones once, few, many or no size at all.

.	11	TRBJ1-2	.	TRBV29-1	CSVRTALGYTF	TGCAGCGTTCGTACGGCCCTAGGCTACACCTTC
many	11	TRBJ2-7	.	TRBV29-1	CSGGSFYEQYF	TGCAGCGGTGGTAGCTTCTACGAGCAGTACTTC
.	15	TRBJ2-5	TRBD1	TRBV6-5	CASSRDRAYQETQYF	TGTGCCAGCAGCCGGGACAGGGCTTACCAAGAGACCCAGTACTTC
few	15	TRBJ2-7	TRBD2	TRBV29-1	CSVEVGGRTTYEQYF	TGCAGCGTTGAGGTAGGCGGGAGGACTACCTACGAGCAGTACTTC
many	18	TRBJ2-1	TRBD1	TRBV15	CATSRDLPGGEGYNEQFF	TGTGCCACCAGCAGAGATCTGCCAGGGGGAGAAGGGTACAATGAGCAGTTCTTC
.	16	TRBJ2-1	TRBD2	TRBV28	CASRGRGAGERNEQFF	TGTGCCAGCAGGGGGCGGGGAGCGGGAGAGAGGAATGAGCAGTTCTTC
few	14	TRBJ1-2	.	TRBV28	CASSLQGRAYGYTF	TGTGCCAGCAGTTTACAGGGGAGGGCCTATGGCTACACCTTC
.	14	TRBJ1-1	.	TRBV27	CASSPSWGSTEAFF	TGTGCCAGCAGCCCCAGTTGGGGGAGCACTGAAGCTTTCTTT
.	14	TRBJ2-7	.	TRBV5-1	CASSFRQGSDEQYF	TGCGCCAGCAGCTTTAGGCAGGGTAGCGACGAGCAGTACTTC
.	14	TRBJ1-4	.	TRBV7-2	CASSPGTSNQKLFF	TGTGCCAGCAGCCCCGGGACTTCAAATCAAAAACTGTTTTTT
.	15	TRBJ2-5	TRBD2	TRBV7-3	CASSPHGGRQETQYF	TGTGCCAGCAGCCCACACGGGGGGAGACAAGAGACCCAGTACTTC
few	20	TRBJ2-4	TRBD2	TRBV20-1	CSARKGTSGMDSIAKNIQYF	TGCAGTGCTAGAAAAGGGACTAGCGGGATGGATAGTATTGCCAAAAACATTCAGTACTTC
once	14	TRBJ2-2	.	TRBV7-3	CASSLMKETGELFF	TGTGCCAGCAGCTTAATGAAAGAGACCGGGGAGCTGTTTTTT
.	15	TRBJ2-7	TRBD1	TRBV27	CASAIGTGGYYEQYF	TGTGCCAGCGCCATCGGGACAGGGGGTTACTACGAGCAGTACTTC
.	13	TRBJ2-3	.	TRBV6-2/TRBV6-3	CASSSIRTDTQYF	TGTGCCAGCAGTTCTATCCGCACAGATACGCAGTATTTT
.	14	TRBJ2-3	TRBD1	TRBV20-1	CSAKPRDRIDTQYF	TGCAGTGCTAAACCCCGGGACAGAATCGATACACAGTATTTT
.	14	TRBJ2-1	.	TRBV5-1	CASSFMGPVNEQFF	TGCGCCAGCAGCTTCATGGGACCCGTCAATGAGCAGTTCTTC
.	15	TRBJ2-7	TRBD1	TRBV7-9	CASSLGQGVNYEQYF	TGTGCCAGCAGCTTAGGACAGGGGGTTAATTACGAGCAGTACTTC
.	14	TRBJ2-4	TRBD1	TRBV6-1	CASREQGSKNIQYF	TGTGCCAGCAGGGAACAGGGGTCCAAAAACATTCAGTACTTC
.	15	TRBJ2-5	TRBD2	TRBV20-1	CSANEAGGGQETQYF	TGCAGTGCTAATGAAGCGGGAGGAGGCCAAGAGACCCAGTACTTC
.	17	TRBJ1-5	.	TRBV4-2	CASIQEGGRINNQPQHF	TGTGCCAGCATCCAAGAAGGGGGGCGAATTAATAATCAGCCCCAGCATTTT
few	14	TRBJ2-1	TRBD2	TRBV7-8	CASTLLWGGNEQFF	TGTGCCAGCACCCTTTTGTGGGGGGGGAATGAGCAGTTCTTC
.	15	TRBJ2-5	TRBD1	TRBV7-2	CASSLAPRGPETQYF	TGTGCCAGCAGCTTAGCGCCAAGGGGGCCGGAGACCCAGTACTTC
.	14	TRBJ2-3	.	TRBV4-2	CASSQGLGEDTQYF	TGTGCCAGCAGCCAAGGGCTAGGGGAGGATACGCAGTATTTT
few	15	TRBJ2-5	TRBD2	TRBV7-2	CASSGTGGRGETQYF	TGTGCCAGCAGCGGAACGGGGGGTCGGGGGGAGACCCAGTACTTC
.	15	TRBJ2-1	TRBD2	TRBV20-1	CSASPGGVTYNEQFF	TGCAGTGCTAGTCCGGGAGGGGTGACCTACAATGAGCAGTTCTTC
.	16	TRBJ2-7	TRBD2	TRBV7-2	CASSMTSGRTGYEQYF	TGTGCCAGCAGCATGACTAGCGGGAGAACTGGTTACGAGCAGTACTTC
.	15	TRBJ2-7	TRBD2	TRBV29-1	CSVGRRLADYNEQYF	TGCAGCGTTGGGAGGCGGCTAGCGGACTACAATGAGCAGTACTTC
many	13	TRBJ2-5	.	TRBV10-3	CAISESREETQYF	TGTGCCATCAGTGAGAGCAGGGAAGAGACCCAGTACTTC
.	15	TRBJ2-1	TRBD1	TRBV2	CASTPELGQENEQFF	TGTGCCAGCACCCCCGAGTTGGGACAGGAAAATGAGCAGTTCTTC
.	15	TRBJ2-6	.	TRBV4-1	CASSQDPTPSNVLTF	TGCGCCAGCAGCCAAGATCCTACCCCCTCCAACGTCCTGACTTTC
.	11	TRBJ2-1	TRBD2	TRBV2	CASTGGNEQFF	TGTGCCAGCACGGGGGGCAATGAGCAGTTCTTC
.	17	TRBJ1-5	.	TRBV4-1	CASSQEGRSGGNQPQHF	TGCGCCAGCAGCCAAGAGGGGAGGTCTGGGGGCAATCAGCCCCAGCATTTT
few	19	TRBJ2-3	TRBD2	TRBV4-1	CASFGAEGTRETSTDTQYF	TGCGCCAGCTTCGGGGCCGAAGGGACTAGAGAGACTAGCACAGATACGCAGTATTTT
.	14	TRBJ2-1	.	TRBV7-3	CASSGPSQGDEQFF	TGTGCCAGCAGCGGTCCTAGCCAGGGCGATGAGCAGTTCTTC
.	12	TRBJ2-6	.	TRBV12-3/TRBV12-4	CASGEGANVLTF	TGTGCCAGCGGGGAAGGGGCCAACGTCCTGACTTTC
few	12	TRBJ2-1	.	TRBV28	CASSPGERKQFF	TGTGCCAGCAGCCCCGGGGAGCGAAAGCAGTTCTTC
few	13	TRBJ2-7	.	TRBV29-1	CSVEQFDTYEQYF	TGCAGCGTTGAACAGTTCGATACGTACGAGCAGTACTTC